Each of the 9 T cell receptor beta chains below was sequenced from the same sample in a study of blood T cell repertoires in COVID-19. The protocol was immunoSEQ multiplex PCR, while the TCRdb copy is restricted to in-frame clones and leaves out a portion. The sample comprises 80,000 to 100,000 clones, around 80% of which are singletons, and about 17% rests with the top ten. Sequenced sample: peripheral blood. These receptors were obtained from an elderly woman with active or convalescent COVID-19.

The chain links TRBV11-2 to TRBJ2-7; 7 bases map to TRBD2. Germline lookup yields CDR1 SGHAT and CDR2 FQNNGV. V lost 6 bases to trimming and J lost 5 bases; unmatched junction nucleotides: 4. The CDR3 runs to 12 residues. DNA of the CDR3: TGTGCCAGCAGTAGCCGGGGGGACGAGCAGTACTTC. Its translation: CASSSRGDEQYF.

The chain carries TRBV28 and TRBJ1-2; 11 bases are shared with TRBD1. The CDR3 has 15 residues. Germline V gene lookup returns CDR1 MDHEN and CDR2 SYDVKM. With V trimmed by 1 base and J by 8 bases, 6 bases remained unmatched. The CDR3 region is CASSLSRTGGVGYTF. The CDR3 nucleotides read TGTGCCAGCAGTTTATCCCGGACAGGGGGCGTCGGCTACACCTTC.

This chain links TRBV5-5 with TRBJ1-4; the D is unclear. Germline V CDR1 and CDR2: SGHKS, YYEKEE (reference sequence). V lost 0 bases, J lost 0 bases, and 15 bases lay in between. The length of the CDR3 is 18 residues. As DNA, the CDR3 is TGTGCCAGCAGCTTGGTCCACGGCAGGATGGCAACTAATGAAAAACTGTTTTTT. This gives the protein CASSLVHGRMATNEKLFF.

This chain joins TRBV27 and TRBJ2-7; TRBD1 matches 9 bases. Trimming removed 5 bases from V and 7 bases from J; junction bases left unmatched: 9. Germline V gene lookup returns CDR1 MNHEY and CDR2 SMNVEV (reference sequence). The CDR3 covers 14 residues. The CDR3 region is CASSVGTGMGEQYF. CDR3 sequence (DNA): TGTGCCAGCAGTGTGGGGACAGGGATGGGGGAGCAGTACTTC.

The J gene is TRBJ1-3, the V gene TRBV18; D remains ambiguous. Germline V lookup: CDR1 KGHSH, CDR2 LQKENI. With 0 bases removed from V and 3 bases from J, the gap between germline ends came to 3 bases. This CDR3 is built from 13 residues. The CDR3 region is CASSPPGGNTIYF. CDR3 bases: TGTGCCAGCTCACCACCCGGTGGAAACACCATATATTTT.

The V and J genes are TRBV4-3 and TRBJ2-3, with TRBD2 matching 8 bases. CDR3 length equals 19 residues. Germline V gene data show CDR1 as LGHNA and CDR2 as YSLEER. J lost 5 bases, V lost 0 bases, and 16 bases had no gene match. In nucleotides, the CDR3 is TGCGCCAGCAGCCAAGAACCCCCCCGAAGCGGGAGAGGTGTAGATACGCAGTATTTT. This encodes CASSQEPPRSGRGVDTQYF.

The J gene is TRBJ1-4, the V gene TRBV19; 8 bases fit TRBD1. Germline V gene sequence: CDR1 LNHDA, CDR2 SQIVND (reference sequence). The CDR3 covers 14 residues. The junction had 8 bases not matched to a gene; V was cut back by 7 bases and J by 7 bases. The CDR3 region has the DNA TGTGCCAGTAATCGACAGGGGCCAGGTGAAAAACTGTTTTTT. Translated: CASNRQGPGEKLFF.

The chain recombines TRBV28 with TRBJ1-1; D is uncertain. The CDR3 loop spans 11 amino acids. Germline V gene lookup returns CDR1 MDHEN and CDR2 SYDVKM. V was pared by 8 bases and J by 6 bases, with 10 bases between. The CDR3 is CASHYGAEAFF. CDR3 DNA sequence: TGTGCCAGCCATTACGGGGCTGAAGCTTTCTTT.

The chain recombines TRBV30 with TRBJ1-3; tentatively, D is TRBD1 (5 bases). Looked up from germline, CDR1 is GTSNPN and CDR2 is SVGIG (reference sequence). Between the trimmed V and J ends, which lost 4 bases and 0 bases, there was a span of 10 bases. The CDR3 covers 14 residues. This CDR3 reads CAWIGGDSGNTIYF. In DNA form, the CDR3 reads TGTGCCTGGATCGGGGGGGACTCTGGAAACACCATATATTTT.